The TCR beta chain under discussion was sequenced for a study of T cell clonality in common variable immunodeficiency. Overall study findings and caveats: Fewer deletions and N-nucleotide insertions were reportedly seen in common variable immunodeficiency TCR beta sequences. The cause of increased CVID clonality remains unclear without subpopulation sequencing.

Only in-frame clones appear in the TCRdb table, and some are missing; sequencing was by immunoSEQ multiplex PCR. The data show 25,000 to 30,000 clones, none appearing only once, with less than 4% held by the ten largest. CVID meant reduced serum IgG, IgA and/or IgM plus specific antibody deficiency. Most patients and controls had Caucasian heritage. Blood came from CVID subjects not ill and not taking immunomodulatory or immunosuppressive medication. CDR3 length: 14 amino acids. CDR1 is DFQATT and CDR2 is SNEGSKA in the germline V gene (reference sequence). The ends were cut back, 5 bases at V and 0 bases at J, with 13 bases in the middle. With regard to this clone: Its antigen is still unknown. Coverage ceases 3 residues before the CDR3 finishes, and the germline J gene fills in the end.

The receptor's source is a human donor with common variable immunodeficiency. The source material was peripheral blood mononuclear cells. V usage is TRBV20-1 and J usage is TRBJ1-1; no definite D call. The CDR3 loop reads CSAADVGLNTEAFF. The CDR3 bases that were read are TGCAGTGCTGCTGATGTTGGCCTGAACACTGAA.